These 28 T cell receptor beta chains originate from one sample sequenced in a study of blood T cell repertoires in COVID-19. Clones were sequenced by immunoSEQ multiplex PCR, and TCRdb holds only the in-frame ones, with some missing. The sample carries under 150,000 clones, roughly 90% recorded once. Source material: peripheral blood. The receptors stem from a man aged 45-60 years with acute or convalescent COVID-19.

This rearrangement joins TRBV5-6 to TRBJ2-3; 14 bases agree with TRBD2. Germline assignment: CDR1 SGHDT and CDR2 YYEEEE. This CDR3 is 17 amino acids long. The V gene end was trimmed by 2 bases and the J gene end by 5 bases; junction bases not matched to a gene: 7. CDR3 DNA sequence: TGTGCCAGCAGCTTCAGTCCGGGACTAGCGGGGGAAGATACGCAGTATTTT. Translation gives CASSFSPGLAGEDTQYF.

The chain carries TRBV11-3 and TRBJ2-7; D is uncertain. The CDR3 has 13 amino acids. CDR1 SGHNT and CDR2 YENEEA come from the germline V gene. V was cut by 1 base and J by 3 bases, with 7 bases left in between. CDR3 protein: CASSLGAVYEQYF. CDR3 sequence (DNA): TGTGCCAGCAGCTTAGGGGCAGTCTACGAGCAGTACTTC.

V is TRBV19 and J is TRBJ2-5, with 11 bases aligning to TRBD1. Germline CDR1 LNHDA, CDR2 SQIVND (reference sequence). The CDR3 is 13 amino acids. Trimming took 10 bases from V and 5 from J; bases not matched to a gene: 6. The CDR3 DNA is TGTGCCACTGGGACAGGGGGTAGGGAGACCCAGTACTTC. It specifies CATGTGGRETQYF.

This sequence joins TRBV19 and TRBJ2-2; TRBD1 matches 8 bases. The CDR3 length is 16 residues. The germline CDR1 and CDR2 sequences are LNHDA and SQIVND (reference sequence). J was trimmed by 5 bases and V by 4 bases; bases with no gene match: 9. DNA for the CDR3: TGTGCCAGTAGTACCCAGGGGGCGCGGGGAACCGGGGAGCTGTTTTTT. Translating gives CASSTQGARGTGELFF. The full variable domain, with the rest looked up from reference TRBV19 and TRBJ2-2, is DGGITQSPKYLFRKEGQNVTLSCEQNLNHDAMYWYRQDPGQGLRLIYYSQIVNDFQKGDIAEGYSVSREKKESFPLTVTSAQKNPTAFYLCASSTQGARGTGELFFGEGSRLTVL.

V is TRBV5-4 and J is TRBJ1-5; tentative D call: TRBD1 (5 bases). The germline CDR1 and CDR2 sequences are SGHNT and YYREEE (reference sequence). The CDR3 sequence is 17 residues long. Trimming left V 1 base short and J 5 bases short, with 19 bases between. The CDR3 DNA sequence: TGTGCCAGCAGCTTGAATGGACATCAGAGTAAGGATCAGCCCCAGCATTTT. This sequence encodes CASSLNGHQSKDQPQHF.

The CDR3 loop is CASSREGSGYTF. The CDR3 nucleotides read TGTGCCAGCAGCCGAGAGGGAAGTGGCTACACCTTC. V usage is TRBV6-6 and J usage is TRBJ1-2; the D is unclear. Looked up from germline, CDR1 is MNHNY and CDR2 is SVGAGI (reference sequence). Between the trimmed V and J ends, which lost 6 bases and 7 bases, there was a span of 12 bases. This CDR3 region has 12 residues.

The rearrangement joins TRBV19 to TRBJ1-5; D is ambiguous. CDR1 and CDR2 (germline): LNHDA, SQIVND (reference sequence). With 5 bases removed from V and 0 bases from J, the gap between germline ends came to 8 bases. This CDR3 has 14 residues. The CDR3 DNA is TGTGCCAGTAGTCCCAGTTTTAGCAATCAGCCCCAGCATTTT. The encoded protein is CASSPSFSNQPQHF.

CDR3 protein: CASSYKRELAKNIQYF. The CDR3 nucleotides are TGTGCCAGCAGTTATAAACGGGAGCTAGCCAAAAACATTCAGTACTTC. V and J are TRBV6-6 and TRBJ2-4; D perhaps matches TRBD2 (6 bases). Trimming removed 3 bases from V and 0 bases from J, with 12 bases in between. From germline, CDR1 is MNHNY and CDR2 SVGAGI (reference sequence). This CDR3 spans 16 amino acids.

The V gene is TRBV24-1, the J gene TRBJ2-1; D ambiguous. Germline CDR1 is KGHDR and CDR2 is SFDVKD. V dropped 2 bases and J dropped 2 bases, with 9 bases sitting between them. This CDR3 is 15 amino acids long. This CDR3 reads CATSDSLKPYNEQFF. The CDR3 bases are TGTGCCACCAGTGATTCACTCAAGCCCTACAATGAGCAGTTCTTC.

This chain joins TRBV7-8 and TRBJ1-5; D possibly corresponds to TRBD1 (6 bases). The CDR3 sequence is 18 residues long. Germline CDR1 reads SGHVS; CDR2 reads FQNEAQ. The germline V and J ends were trimmed by 5 bases and 3 bases, with 23 bases remaining between them. As DNA, the CDR3 is TGTGCCAGCAGCCCCTACTCATCGGGGCAGGGGTACAATCAGCCCCAGCATTTT. Translated: CASSPYSSGQGYNQPQHF.

This clone was recorded a few times. The J gene is TRBJ2-2, the V gene TRBV12-5; D uncertain. The CDR3 loop spans 12 amino acids. The V end was cut by 2 bases, the J end by 6 bases, with 4 bases between. Germline V gene lookup returns CDR1 LGHNT and CDR2 FRNRAP. Here the CDR3 reads CASGLSSGELFF. CDR3 nucleotide sequence: TGTGCTAGTGGTTTGTCCTCCGGGGAGCTGTTTTTT.

The chain joins TRBV2 to TRBJ2-3, with D perhaps matching TRBD2 (6 bases). Trimming removed 6 bases from V and 1 base from J, with 14 bases in between. The germline CDR1 and CDR2 sequences are SNHLY and FYNNEI. The CDR3 length is 15 residues. CDR3 loop: CASSPSGGGTDTQYF. Written as DNA, the CDR3 is TGTGCCAGCAGCCCGTCGGGCGGGGGCACAGATACGCAGTATTTT.

The V call is TRBV14, the J call TRBJ2-7; D is undetermined. The germline V gene has CDR1 SGHDN and CDR2 FVKESK. Between the trimmed V and J ends, which lost 2 bases and 5 bases, there was a span of 7 bases. The CDR3 contains 12 residues. The DNA of the CDR3 is TGTGCCAGCAGCCAATCGTTCCACGAGCAGTACTTC. Amino acids: CASSQSFHEQYF.

The V and J genes are TRBV11-3 and TRBJ2-2, with a tentative D call TRBD2 (6 bases). V was shortened by 1 base and J by 2 bases, with 17 bases between the two germline ends. Germline V gives CDR1 SGHNT, CDR2 YENEEA. The CDR3 is 18 residues long. The DNA of the CDR3 is TGTGCCAGCAGCTTAGGTCCCTTGGCGGGATCTAACACCGGGGAGCTGTTTTTT. It is translated as CASSLGPLAGSNTGELFF.

The gene calls are TRBV2 and TRBJ2-7, with no clear D. CDR3 length: 13 amino acids. Germline values: CDR1 SNHLY, CDR2 FYNNEI. The ends were cut back, 3 bases at V and 6 bases at J, with 12 bases in the middle. DNA for the CDR3: TGTGCCAGCAGTGATCTAGGTCTCGGCGAGCAGTACTTC. It is translated as CASSDLGLGEQYF.

The chain carries TRBV5-1 and TRBJ1-2, with D tentatively TRBD1 (6 bases). Germline V CDR1 and CDR2: SGHRS, YFSETQ. V was clipped by 3 bases and J by 4 bases, with 13 bases between them. The CDR3 consists of 14 residues. In nucleotides, the CDR3 is TGCGCCAGCAGCTCAAGCACAGGGTCCTATGGCTACACCTTC. This sequence encodes CASSSSTGSYGYTF.

The rearrangement joins TRBV9 to TRBJ2-5, with 8 bases identical to TRBD1. V trimming: 4 bases; J trimming: 5 bases; junction bases outside the gene matches: 13. This CDR3 contains 16 residues. Germline CDR1 and CDR2: SGDLS and YYNGEE. The CDR3 region has the DNA TGTGCCAGCAGCCCTAAAGTGGGACAGGTGGACGAGACCCAGTACTTC. Translating gives CASSPKVGQVDETQYF.

CDR3 in amino acids: CASSYRDSDGYTF. DNA for the CDR3: TGTGCCAGCAGTTACCGGGACAGTGACGGCTACACCTTC. V and J are TRBV6-7 and TRBJ1-2; 7 bases are shared with TRBD1. TRBV6-7 is an ORF for which the function is uncertain. With 2 bases clipped from V and 8 bases from J, the junction kept 5 bases outside the gene matches. The CDR3 consists of 13 residues.

V gene TRBV2 combines with J gene TRBJ1-1, with D uncertain. The V gene's germline CDR1 is SNHLY and CDR2 FYNNEI. V shed 0 bases and J shed 5 bases, with 7 bases lying between them. CDR3 length: 13 amino acids. CDR3 bases: TGTGCCAGCAGTGAAGCCGGCGGAACTGAAGCTTTCTTT. Its protein product is CASSEAGGTEAFF.

The V call is TRBV7-2, the J call TRBJ1-3, with no clear D. Between the trimmed V and J ends, which lost 2 bases and 9 bases, there was a span of 17 bases. The CDR3 covers 15 residues. Germline V gene sequence: CDR1 SGHTA, CDR2 FQGNSA. CDR3 bases: TGTGCCAGCAGCTTACAGAGTCGACACTCTTCCACCATATATTTT. It codes for CASSLQSRHSSTIYF.

The chain recombines TRBV2 with TRBJ2-3; D is undetermined. Germline V lookup: CDR1 SNHLY, CDR2 FYNNEI. The CDR3 covers 13 residues. The ends were cut back, 6 bases at V and 2 bases at J, with 9 bases in the middle. This CDR3 is CASSAEATDTQYF. Written as DNA, the CDR3 is TGTGCCAGCAGCGCTGAGGCCACAGATACGCAGTATTTT.

The chain uses TRBV5-4 and TRBJ1-1; the D gene is possibly TRBD1 (6 bases). V dropped 5 bases and J dropped 12 bases, with 20 bases sitting between them. There are 13 residues in the CDR3. Germline CDR1 SGHNT, CDR2 YYREEE (reference sequence). The CDR3 DNA sequence: TGTGCCAGCAGATCCAGACAGGTCGGGGTTACTTTCTTT. As protein: CASRSRQVGVTFF.

The V call is TRBV2, the J call TRBJ2-2, with D perhaps matching TRBD2 (6 bases). V was trimmed by 2 bases and J by 7 bases, leaving 17 bases between them. Per germline, CDR1 SNHLY and CDR2 FYNNEI. The CDR3 length is 16 residues. The CDR3: CASSERRRGRDGELFF. The CDR3 region has the DNA TGTGCCAGCAGTGAAAGGAGGCGGGGCAGGGACGGGGAGCTGTTTTTT.

This chain uses TRBV29-1 with TRBJ1-2; 9 nucleotides agree with TRBD1. CDR3 size: 13 residues. Trimming removed 4 bases from V and 3 bases from J; junction bases left unmatched: 3. In germline, CDR1 is SQVTM, CDR2 ANQGSEA. In DNA, the CDR3 is TGCAGCGTTGGACAGGGGGTTGACTATGGCTACACCTTC. It is translated as CSVGQGVDYGYTF.

A few counts support this clone. V gene TRBV18 combines with J gene TRBJ2-1; maybe TRBD2 (6 bases). Trimming shortened V by 6 bases and J by 0 bases, and 15 bases separated the two germline ends. This CDR3 spans 16 amino acids. Germline loops: CDR1 KGHSH, CDR2 LQKENI. CDR3 bases: TGTGCCAGCTCTCGGGACTTCTCTGGCTCCTACAATGAGCAGTTCTTC. Encoded protein: CASSRDFSGSYNEQFF.

The count of this clone is one. The genes are TRBV7-2 and TRBJ2-5; 8 positions match TRBD2. Germline loops: CDR1 SGHTA, CDR2 FQGNSA. This CDR3 comprises 14 residues. The trim removed 1 base at V and 6 bases at J, leaving 4 bases unmatched. For the CDR3, the DNA is TGTGCCAGCAGCTTAGGCGGGGGGTTAAAGACCCAGTACTTC. It specifies CASSLGGGLKTQYF.

In regard to this clone: Different DNA sequences within this sample yield the same CDR3. The chain couples TRBV5-4 to TRBJ2-3; perhaps TRBD2 as D (5 bases). Looked up from germline, CDR1 is SGHNT and CDR2 is YYREEE (reference sequence). The CDR3 contains 15 residues. V dropped 0 bases and J dropped 1 base, with 9 bases sitting between them. The CDR3 DNA follows: TGTGCCAGCAGCTTGGGAGGGCCCGGCACAGATACGCAGTATTTT. Its protein is CASSLGGPGTDTQYF.

The gene calls are TRBV9 and TRBJ2-2, with D perhaps TRBD2 (6 bases). Trimming cost V 4 bases and J 9 bases, with 13 bases left between them. The CDR3 sequence is 13 residues long. CDR1 and CDR2 from the germline V gene are SGDLS and YYNGEE. The CDR3 protein is CASSPRTTRELFF. CDR3 in DNA: TGTGCCAGCAGCCCAAGGACTACGAGGGAGCTGTTTTTT. The full variable domain, with the rest looked up from reference TRBV9 and TRBJ2-2, is DSGVTQTPKHLITATGQRVTLRCSPRSGDLSVYWYQQSLDQGLQFLIQYYNGEERAKGNILERFSAQQFPDLHSELNLSSLELGDSALYFCASSPRTTRELFFGEGSRLTVL.